These T cell receptor beta chains were read from a single sample in a study of OX40 agonist ivuxolimab in advanced cancers. Here immunoSEQ multiplex PCR was the method, and the copy in TCRdb shows in-frame clones only, minus some. The table lists 70,000 to 75,000 clones, roughly nine tenths of them singletons. The specimen was CD4+ or CD8+ T cells sorted from blood, collected in a trial of the OX40 agonist ivuxolimab. The receptors shown here come from an adult with an advanced solid tumor such as melanoma, head and neck, liver or kidney cancer. The CDR3 runs from the conserved cysteine through the conserved F or W. D genes are given only for firm matches. Size values are once, few and many counts, or a class for expanded clones, and some rows have none.

j_call: TRBJ1-2
d_call: -
v_call: TRBV19
clone_size: few
cdr3_nt: TGTGCCAGTAGTATTCTCCCCGGGGGGACGAGGGGCGATGGCTACACCTTC
cdr3_aa: CASSILPGGTRGDGYTF

j_call: TRBJ2-7
d_call: TRBD2
v_call: TRBV19
clone_size: -
cdr3_nt: TGTGCCAGTAGTCCCCGACTAGCGGGAGGCGAAGGCGAGCAGTACTTC
cdr3_aa: CASSPRLAGGEGEQYF

j_call: TRBJ2-2
d_call: TRBD2
v_call: TRBV19
clone_size: -
cdr3_nt: TGTGCCAGTAGTTTCCTAGCGGCCCCGGGCACCGGGGAGCTGTTTTTT
cdr3_aa: CASSFLAAPGTGELFF

j_call: TRBJ2-1
d_call: -
v_call: TRBV5-1
clone_size: -
cdr3_nt: TGCGCCAGCACTTCAGAATGGATATACAATGAGCAGTTCTTC
cdr3_aa: CASTSEWIYNEQFF

j_call: TRBJ1-2
d_call: -
v_call: TRBV30
clone_size: -
cdr3_nt: TGTGCCTGGAGACACGGGGGGGCGCATGGCTACACCTTC
cdr3_aa: CAWRHGGAHGYTF

j_call: TRBJ2-1
d_call: TRBD2
v_call: TRBV9
clone_size: -
cdr3_nt: TGTGCCAGCAGCGGAAGACTAGCGGGAGGTTACAATGAGCAGTTCTTC
cdr3_aa: CASSGRLAGGYNEQFF

j_call: TRBJ2-7
d_call: TRBD1
v_call: TRBV10-1
clone_size: -
cdr3_nt: TGCGCCAGCAGTTCCACCGGGACAGGGGGCGGCGAGCAGTACTTC
cdr3_aa: CASSSTGTGGGEQYF

j_call: TRBJ2-2
d_call: -
v_call: TRBV27
clone_size: -
cdr3_nt: TGTGCCAGCCTATTCACAGCAGGGGCGGGCACCGGGGAGCTGTTTTTT
cdr3_aa: CASLFTAGAGTGELFF

j_call: TRBJ2-3
d_call: -
v_call: TRBV5-1
clone_size: -
cdr3_nt: TGCGCCAGCAGCTTCGGGACCTCTCCCAGAGATACGCAGTATTTT
cdr3_aa: CASSFGTSPRDTQYF

j_call: TRBJ1-1
d_call: -
v_call: TRBV7-2
clone_size: -
cdr3_nt: TGTGCCAGCAGCTTTGCTTCTGCTAACACTGAAGCTTTCTTT
cdr3_aa: CASSFASANTEAFF

j_call: TRBJ2-1
d_call: -
v_call: TRBV9
clone_size: -
cdr3_nt: TGTGCCAGCAGCCCGGGACTCTGGGATGAGCAGTTCTTC
cdr3_aa: CASSPGLWDEQFF

j_call: TRBJ2-1
d_call: -
v_call: TRBV19
clone_size: -
cdr3_nt: TGTGCCAGTAGTATTATGGGCGCTAGCTCCTACAATGAGCAGTTCTTC
cdr3_aa: CASSIMGASSYNEQFF

j_call: TRBJ1-5
d_call: -
v_call: TRBV5-3
clone_size: -
cdr3_nt: TGTGCCAGAAGCTTGTCGCATGTCAGCGAAAATCAGCCCCAGCATTTT
cdr3_aa: CARSLSHVSENQPQHF

j_call: TRBJ1-6
d_call: -
v_call: TRBV6-1
clone_size: -
cdr3_nt: TGTGCCAGCAGTGATTTAACCAATTCACCCCTCCACTTT
cdr3_aa: CASSDLTNSPLHF

j_call: TRBJ2-5
d_call: TRBD2
v_call: TRBV19
clone_size: -
cdr3_nt: TGTGCCAGTAGGGGGACTAGCGGGCCCCAAGAGACCCAGTACTTC
cdr3_aa: CASRGTSGPQETQYF

j_call: TRBJ1-1
d_call: -
v_call: TRBV6-5
clone_size: -
cdr3_nt: TGTGCCAGCAGACAGCAGACAGGTTCTGGGACTGAAGCTTTCTTT
cdr3_aa: CASRQQTGSGTEAFF

j_call: TRBJ2-1
d_call: TRBD2
v_call: TRBV10-1
clone_size: -
cdr3_nt: TGCGCCAGCAGTGATCGGCTAGCGGGGGGCAATGAGCAGTTCTTC
cdr3_aa: CASSDRLAGGNEQFF

j_call: TRBJ2-7
d_call: TRBD2
v_call: TRBV5-1
clone_size: -
cdr3_nt: TGCGCCAGCAGCTTGGATGGTAGCGGGAGGGCGGAGCAGTACTTC
cdr3_aa: CASSLDGSGRAEQYF

j_call: TRBJ1-5
d_call: -
v_call: TRBV27
clone_size: -
cdr3_nt: TGTGCCAGCAGTTTAAGAGGAACCGTGCTCGGTCAGCCCCAGCATTTT
cdr3_aa: CASSLRGTVLGQPQHF

j_call: TRBJ1-2
d_call: -
v_call: TRBV5-1
clone_size: -
cdr3_nt: TGCGCCAGCAGCTTGGAGTCGCGGGTCTATGGCTACACCTTC
cdr3_aa: CASSLESRVYGYTF

j_call: TRBJ1-3
d_call: -
v_call: TRBV5-1
clone_size: -
cdr3_nt: TGCGCCAGCACTATCGACCAATCGGGAAACACCATATATTTT
cdr3_aa: CASTIDQSGNTIYF

j_call: TRBJ2-3
d_call: TRBD2
v_call: TRBV30
clone_size: -
cdr3_nt: TGTGCCTGGGCTAGCGGCATTGAATTTCGTGAGCAGTATTTT
cdr3_aa: CAWASGIEFREQYF

j_call: TRBJ2-1
d_call: -
v_call: TRBV5-1
clone_size: -
cdr3_nt: TGCGCCAGCAGCTTGGGCACCGGGACTCCCCCCCCCTACAATGAGCAGTTCTTC
cdr3_aa: CASSLGTGTPPPYNEQFF

j_call: TRBJ1-2
d_call: -
v_call: TRBV5-8
clone_size: -
cdr3_nt: TGTGCCAGCAGCAAGGGACTACGAGGCTACACCTTC
cdr3_aa: CASSKGLRGYTF

j_call: TRBJ1-5
d_call: TRBD1
v_call: TRBV18
clone_size: -
cdr3_nt: TGTGCCAGCTCCAGGGGGTCGGCTCAGCCCCAGCATTTT
cdr3_aa: CASSRGSAQPQHF

j_call: TRBJ2-6
d_call: -
v_call: TRBV7-4
clone_size: -
cdr3_nt: TGTGCCAGCAGCTTTCTGAACAGCTCACAAAGTCGGGCCAACGTCCTGACTTTC
cdr3_aa: CASSFLNSSQSRANVLTF

j_call: TRBJ2-1
d_call: -
v_call: TRBV19
clone_size: -
cdr3_nt: TGTGCCAGTAGTATGGGCGGGAATTTATACAATGAGCAGTTCTTC
cdr3_aa: CASSMGGNLYNEQFF

j_call: TRBJ2-5
d_call: -
v_call: TRBV11-2
clone_size: -
cdr3_nt: TGTGCCAGCAGCCGACTGCTAGAGACCCAGTACTTC
cdr3_aa: CASSRLLETQYF

j_call: TRBJ1-5
d_call: -
v_call: TRBV30
clone_size: -
cdr3_nt: TGTGCCTGGAGTGTACGGGGGAATCAGCCCCAGCATTTT
cdr3_aa: CAWSVRGNQPQHF

j_call: TRBJ1-2
d_call: -
v_call: TRBV6-5
clone_size: -
cdr3_nt: TGTGCCAGCACCCCCTCGGGGAACTATGGCTACACCTTC
cdr3_aa: CASTPSGNYGYTF

j_call: TRBJ1-3
d_call: -
v_call: TRBV18
clone_size: once
cdr3_nt: TGTGCCAGCTCACCACAGGATCCTACATACTCTGGAAACACCATATATTTT
cdr3_aa: CASSPQDPTYSGNTIYF

j_call: TRBJ1-5
d_call: TRBD1
v_call: TRBV6-1
clone_size: -
cdr3_nt: TGTGCCAGCAGAAAAGGGACAGCTAGCAATCAGCCCCAGCATTTT
cdr3_aa: CASRKGTASNQPQHF

j_call: TRBJ2-2
d_call: TRBD2
v_call: TRBV11-3
clone_size: -
cdr3_nt: TGTGCCAGCAGCTCCGACCCACCCCTAGCGGGAGGTATTACCGGGGAGCTGTTTTTT
cdr3_aa: CASSSDPPLAGGITGELFF

j_call: TRBJ2-3
d_call: -
v_call: TRBV4-1
clone_size: -
cdr3_nt: TGCGCCAGCAGCCTCGGCTATCCGGATACGCAGTATTTT
cdr3_aa: CASSLGYPDTQYF

j_call: TRBJ1-2
d_call: -
v_call: TRBV7-8
clone_size: -
cdr3_nt: TGTGCCAGCAGCTTAGCTTCAGGGCAGACCTATGGCTACACCTTC
cdr3_aa: CASSLASGQTYGYTF

j_call: TRBJ2-1
d_call: -
v_call: TRBV7-5
clone_size: -
cdr3_nt: TGTGTCAGAAGCCAGGGGGGGCGACAGCCGAAAACTAGCGGGATGTCCCACAATGAGCAGTTCTTC
cdr3_aa: CVRSQGGRQPKTSGMSHNEQFF

j_call: TRBJ1-5
d_call: -
v_call: TRBV21-1
clone_size: few
cdr3_nt: TGTGCCAGCGCGGCCAGGGGTGGTTGCAATCAGCCCCAGCATTTT
cdr3_aa: CASAARGGCNQPQHF

j_call: TRBJ2-1
d_call: -
v_call: TRBV2
clone_size: -
cdr3_nt: TGTGCCAGCAGTGAAAAGGGACTTAAGAACAATGAGCAGTTCTTC
cdr3_aa: CASSEKGLKNNEQFF

j_call: TRBJ1-2
d_call: -
v_call: TRBV5-6
clone_size: -
cdr3_nt: TGTGCCAGCAGATATGGAAGGGGGAGGATAGGATATGGCTACACCTTC
cdr3_aa: CASRYGRGRIGYGYTF

j_call: TRBJ2-1
d_call: TRBD2
v_call: TRBV25-1
clone_size: -
cdr3_nt: TGTGCCAGCAGTGAATTGCTAGCGGGAGGCTACAATGAGCAGTTCTTC
cdr3_aa: CASSELLAGGYNEQFF

j_call: TRBJ1-5
d_call: -
v_call: TRBV27
clone_size: once
cdr3_nt: TGTGCCAGCAGTTTTTATAGCAATCAGCCCCAGCATTTT
cdr3_aa: CASSFYSNQPQHF

j_call: TRBJ2-1
d_call: -
v_call: TRBV6-5
clone_size: -
cdr3_nt: TGTGCCAGCAGCCGACCTGAGGGAGTCAATGAGCAGTTCTTC
cdr3_aa: CASSRPEGVNEQFF

j_call: TRBJ2-1
d_call: -
v_call: TRBV5-8
clone_size: -
cdr3_nt: TGTGCCAGCAGCCAGGGACTTCACAATGAGCAGTTCTTC
cdr3_aa: CASSQGLHNEQFF

j_call: TRBJ2-3
d_call: -
v_call: TRBV9
clone_size: -
cdr3_nt: TGTGCCAGCAGCGCCAGGGGGGGCGGAAGCACAGATACGCAGTATTTT
cdr3_aa: CASSARGGGSTDTQYF

j_call: TRBJ2-5
d_call: -
v_call: TRBV7-8
clone_size: -
cdr3_nt: TGTGCCAGCAGCACCCAAGCTGCCTACAATGGCGAGACCCAGTACTTC
cdr3_aa: CASSTQAAYNGETQYF

j_call: TRBJ2-4
d_call: -
v_call: TRBV15
clone_size: -
cdr3_nt: TGTGCCACCAGCAGAGATCGAGGGTATCTAAACATTCAGTACTTC
cdr3_aa: CATSRDRGYLNIQYF

j_call: TRBJ2-3
d_call: TRBD1
v_call: TRBV10-3
clone_size: -
cdr3_nt: TGTGCCATCAGTCCGGGACAGGGGGGAGATACGCAGTATTTT
cdr3_aa: CAISPGQGGDTQYF

j_call: TRBJ2-5
d_call: -
v_call: TRBV5-1
clone_size: -
cdr3_nt: TGCGCCAGCAGCTTTGGTGTTAGGCTAGAGACCCAGTACTTC
cdr3_aa: CASSFGVRLETQYF

j_call: TRBJ2-7
d_call: -
v_call: TRBV18
clone_size: -
cdr3_nt: TGTGCCAGCTCGGAGACGACCGGGCCTGGCTACGAGCAGTACTTC
cdr3_aa: CASSETTGPGYEQYF

j_call: TRBJ2-7
d_call: -
v_call: TRBV5-8
clone_size: -
cdr3_nt: TGTGCCAGCAGCTTGTTTAGAAACAGTAAATACGAGCAGTACTTC
cdr3_aa: CASSLFRNSKYEQYF

j_call: TRBJ2-3
d_call: -
v_call: TRBV5-8
clone_size: -
cdr3_nt: TGTGCCAGCAGTTTTGCTAGTGCGGATACGCAGTATTTT
cdr3_aa: CASSFASADTQYF

j_call: TRBJ1-2
d_call: -
v_call: TRBV2
clone_size: -
cdr3_nt: TGTGCCAGCCAGACGGAGTCCGGTTATGGCTACACCTTC
cdr3_aa: CASQTESGYGYTF

j_call: TRBJ2-7
d_call: TRBD2
v_call: TRBV5-4
clone_size: few
cdr3_nt: TGTGCCAGCAGCTTGGGGGCCTTAGCGGGAGGGTACTCCGAGCAGTACTTC
cdr3_aa: CASSLGALAGGYSEQYF

j_call: TRBJ2-7
d_call: TRBD1
v_call: TRBV18
clone_size: -
cdr3_nt: TGTGCCAGCTCATCGACAGGGGACTCCTACGAGCAGTACTTC
cdr3_aa: CASSSTGDSYEQYF

j_call: TRBJ2-7
d_call: TRBD1
v_call: TRBV10-2
clone_size: -
cdr3_nt: TGCGCCAGCAGTGACCGGGACAGGGGATTCTACGAGCAGTACTTC
cdr3_aa: CASSDRDRGFYEQYF

j_call: TRBJ2-5
d_call: TRBD2
v_call: TRBV5-1
clone_size: -
cdr3_nt: TGCGCCAGCAGCAACCGACTAGCGGGAGGTGGTGAGCAGTACTTC
cdr3_aa: CASSNRLAGGGEQYF

j_call: TRBJ2-1
d_call: TRBD2
v_call: TRBV6-1
clone_size: -
cdr3_nt: TGTGCCAGCACCCAGGGGACTAGCGGGGTCAATGAGCAGTTCTTC
cdr3_aa: CASTQGTSGVNEQFF

j_call: TRBJ2-7
d_call: TRBD2
v_call: TRBV7-2
clone_size: -
cdr3_nt: TGTGCCAGCAGCACTACTCCCGGGAGGGCCATTGAAGGCGAGCAGTACTTC
cdr3_aa: CASSTTPGRAIEGEQYF

j_call: TRBJ2-3
d_call: -
v_call: TRBV1
clone_size: -
cdr3_nt: TGCACCAGCAGCCAAGGCCTCGGGGGGAAAGCGGGAGCCCCCCCCACAGATACGCAGTATTTT
cdr3_aa: CTSSQGLGGKAGAPPTDTQYF

j_call: TRBJ1-1
d_call: -
v_call: TRBV5-4
clone_size: -
cdr3_nt: TGTGCCAGCAGCCCACATGGAGAGGTAGTCACTGAAGCTTTCTTT
cdr3_aa: CASSPHGEVVTEAFF